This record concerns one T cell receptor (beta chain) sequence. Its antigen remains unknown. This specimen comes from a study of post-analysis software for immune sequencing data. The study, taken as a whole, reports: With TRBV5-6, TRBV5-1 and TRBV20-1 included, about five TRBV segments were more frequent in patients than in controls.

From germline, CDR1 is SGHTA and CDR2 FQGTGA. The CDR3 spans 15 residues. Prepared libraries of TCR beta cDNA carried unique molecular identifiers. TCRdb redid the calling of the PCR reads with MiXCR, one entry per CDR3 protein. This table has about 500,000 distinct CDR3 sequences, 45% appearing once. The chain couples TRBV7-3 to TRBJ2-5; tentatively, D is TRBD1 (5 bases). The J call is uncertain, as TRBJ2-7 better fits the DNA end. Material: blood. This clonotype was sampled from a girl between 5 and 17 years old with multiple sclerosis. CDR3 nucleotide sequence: TGTGCCAGCAGCTTAAAGTCGAGGCGGACATACGAGCAGTACTTC. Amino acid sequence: CASSLKSRRTYEQYF.